Following are 2 T cell receptor beta chains from one sample sequenced in a study of T cell clones after liver transplantation. Assay used: immunoSEQ multiplex PCR; TCRdb lists only in-frame clones, some missing. The sample holds 75,000 to 95,000 clones, around four fifths seen once. The sequencing here drew on CD4+ T cells from blood, taken at the 22-month timepoint. Every receptor here comes from a human patient who received a liver transplant. Some of these T cells may belong to the graft donor.

This clone was picked up one time. This chain joins TRBV29-1 and TRBJ2-3, with unresolved D. The CDR3 extends over 12 amino acids. Germline V lookup: CDR1 SQVTM, CDR2 ANQGSEA. The V end lost 4 bases, the J end lost 2 bases, and 7 bases lay between the germline ends. The CDR3 sequence is CSVGAYTDTQYF. The DNA for the CDR3 is TGCAGCGTTGGAGCGTACACAGATACGCAGTATTTT.

The chain links TRBV5-4 to TRBJ2-7; D may be TRBD1 or TRBD2 (5 bases each). There are 14 residues in the CDR3. CDR1 SGHNT and CDR2 YYREEE come from the germline V gene (reference sequence). V was shortened by 4 bases and J by 3 bases, with 14 bases between the two germline ends. The CDR3 region has the DNA TGTGCCAGCAGCGCCGGGACCGTGGTCTACGAGCAGTACTTC. This sequence encodes CASSAGTVVYEQYF.